The present T cell receptor beta chain was sequenced within a study of shared clonotypes between healthy human individuals. This clone showed up just a few times. The same CDR3 also results from other DNA sequences found in this sample. Germline CDR1 SGDLS, CDR2 YYNGEE. This CDR3 spans 11 amino acids. Trimming removed 0 bases from V and 8 bases from J, with 2 bases in between. Data came from immunoSEQ multiplex PCR; TCRdb stores just in-frame clones and leaves some out. The data show about 2.3 million clones, approximately 90% seen once. The sequencing sample was made of naive CD4+ T cells from PBMCs. Indicated subset: CD45RA+ positively selected. The genes are TRBV9 and TRBJ2-2, with D uncertain. This receptor was taken from a man in his late teens or twenties in good health. Some clones in this sample may be carry-over from other donors' samples. This CDR3 reads CASSVGGELFF. For the CDR3, the DNA is TGTGCCAGCAGCGTAGGAGGGGAGCTGTTTTTT.